These T cell receptor beta chains were read from a single sample in a study of cytomegalovirus exposure and HLA in healthy donors. The data were produced by immunoSEQ multiplex PCR, yet TCRdb's version contains in-frame clones alone and is incomplete. This listing includes some 200,000 clones. The sequenced material came from PBMCs. These receptors originate from a girl aged 2-10 years in good health and CMV-seropositive. CDR3s include the opening cysteine and the closing phenylalanine or tryptophan. Each record gives: J gene, D gene, V gene, CDR3 DNA, CDR3 protein. The D gene is left open where the match is weak.

>TRBJ2-3|TRBD2|TRBV5-1
TGCGCCAGCAGCTCTGGACTAGCGGGAGGACAAGATAGCACAGATACGCAGTATTTT
CASSSGLAGGQDSTDTQYF
>TRBJ1-1|TRBD1|TRBV28
TGTGCCAGCAGTCCCCCAGGGGGGAGAATGAACACTGAAGCTTTCTTT
CASSPPGGRMNTEAFF
>TRBJ2-3|TRBD2|TRBV9
TGTGCCAGCAGCGTAGCAGGGACTAGCGGGAGATCAGATACGCAGTATTTT
CASSVAGTSGRSDTQYF
>TRBJ1-2|NA|TRBV5-6
TGTGCCAGCAGCTTTACAGCCTATGGCTACACCTTC
CASSFTAYGYTF
>TRBJ2-2|TRBD2|TRBV9
TGTGCCAGCAGCGTAGTAGTGGTGGGGGGGATCCCCGGGGAGCTGTTTTTT
CASSVVVVGGIPGELFF
>TRBJ2-7|NA|TRBV27
TGTGCCAGCAGTTTACTAGCTTCCTACGAGCAGTACTTC
CASSLLASYEQYF
>TRBJ2-1|NA|TRBV15
TGTGCCACCAGCAGAGGTTTCATAGCGGAGAGCTCCTACAATGAGCAGTTCTTC
CATSRGFIAESSYNEQFF
>TRBJ1-3|NA|TRBV19
TGTGCCAGTAGTCCCGTTGGGGGGGCGTCCGGAAACACCATATATTTT
CASSPVGGASGNTIYF
>TRBJ2-2|TRBD2|TRBV27
TGTGCCAGCAGTCCCCGGATAGCGGGAGGCTATACGAACACCGGGGAGCTGTTTTTT
CASSPRIAGGYTNTGELFF
>TRBJ1-2|NA|TRBV7-8
TGTGCCAGCAGCTCCGAGGTCAGGGCCGGGTATGGCTACACCTTC
CASSSEVRAGYGYTF
>TRBJ2-1|NA|TRBV7-2
TGTGCCAGCAGCCCCCCCGGGACTCGCTACAATGAGCAGTTCTTC
CASSPPGTRYNEQFF
>TRBJ2-7|NA|TRBV7-8
TGTGCCAGCAGCGCATACTCAGGGGATGGTTACGAGCAGTACTTC
CASSAYSGDGYEQYF
>TRBJ2-3|TRBD1|TRBV6-6
TGTGCCAGCAGTTACTCAAGACAGGGGACAGATACGCAGTATTTT
CASSYSRQGTDTQYF